Below, 25 T cell receptor beta chains from the same sample are listed, as sequenced in a study of T cells in Graves' hyperthyroidism and ophthalmopathy. Amplification of TCR beta CDR3 regions used RNA as the template. The TCR CDR3 was amplified in a first-round RT-PCR using the HTBI primer set. TCRdb called the multiplex PCR reads again in MiXCR, with one record for every CDR3 protein. The sample carries a few hundred thousand distinct CDR3 sequences, around 14% recorded once. Specimen: blood. All receptors derive from a woman between 25 and 40 years old with Graves' hyperthyroidism.

In this sample, this clonotype turned up many times. V and J are TRBV12-3 or TRBV12-4 and TRBJ2-4; the D is unclear. The V and J ends lost 6 bases and 0 bases respectively, with 12 bases between them. CDR3 length: 15 residues. The CDR3 protein is CASRRTQLAKNIQYF. The CDR3 region has the DNA TGTGCCAGCAGACGGACGCAACTAGCCAAAAACATTCAGTACTTC.

The gene calls are TRBV13 and TRBJ2-1; no firm D call. This CDR3 has 13 amino acids. V shed 5 bases and J shed 7 bases, with 12 bases lying between them. Germline-derived CDR1 and CDR2 are PRHDT and FYEKMQ (reference sequence). CDR3 DNA sequence: TGTGCCAGCAGCCCCCCCAGCGCGAATGAGCAGTTCTTC. As protein: CASSPPSANEQFF.

Of note for this clonotype: It may be a read error: a sequence one base away is much more abundant. CDR3 protein: CASKKPRTGDNEQFF. CDR3 bases: TGTGCCAGCAAAAAACCCAGGACGGGAGACAATGAGCAGTTCTTC. V usage is TRBV6-2 or TRBV6-3 and J usage is TRBJ2-1, with D possibly matching TRBD2 (6 bases). CDR1 MNHEY and CDR2 SVGEGT come from the germline V gene. Trimming took 7 bases from V and 5 from J, leaving 18 bases between them. The CDR3 consists of 15 residues.

This clonotype was seen more than once but under ten times. The genes are TRBV7-9 and TRBJ2-7, with a weak D call TRBD2 (6 bases). The CDR3 has 16 amino acids. Germline lookup yields CDR1 SEHNR and CDR2 FQNEAQ (reference sequence). The V gene lost 4 bases and the J gene lost 0 bases, with 16 bases spanning the gap. The CDR3 DNA reads as TGTGCCAGCAGCTCATTGCTTAGCGGACCCTCCTACGAGCAGTACTTC. Its protein is CASSSLLSGPSYEQYF.

This chain links TRBV14 with TRBJ2-1; 8 bases line up with TRBD2. The CDR3 is 14 amino acids. Germline trimming cut 4 bases from V and 6 bases from J; bases unmatched to any gene: 5. The germline V gene has CDR1 SGHDN and CDR2 FVKESK. The CDR3 DNA follows: TGTGCCAGCAGCCTAGCGGGGTACCTCAATGAGCAGTTCTTC. Amino acids: CASSLAGYLNEQFF.

The chain combines TRBV6-5 with TRBJ2-6; TRBD1 is a possible D gene (5 bases). Germline V gives CDR1 MNHEY, CDR2 SVGAGI. The CDR3 contains 17 residues. V gave up 0 bases and J gave up 1 base, with 10 bases separating them. CDR3 sequence (DNA): TGTGCCAGCAGTTACTCGGCAGGGATTTCTGGGGCCAACGTCCTGACTTTC. This sequence encodes CASSYSAGISGANVLTF.

This clonotype was detected many times. The chain couples TRBV18 to TRBJ1-6, with TRBD1 matching over 11 bases. Germline V CDR1 and CDR2: KGHSH, LQKENI. Trimming removed 3 bases from V and 8 bases from J; junction bases left unmatched: 3. This CDR3 is 15 amino acids long. The CDR3 sequence: CASSPGQGGHSPLHF. Written as DNA, the CDR3 is TGTGCCAGCTCACCGGGACAGGGGGGCCATTCACCCCTCCACTTT.

The sample holds many counts of this clonotype. The chain combines TRBV28 with TRBJ1-6; no reliable D call. The CDR3 covers 14 residues. The V and J ends lost 4 bases and 5 bases respectively, with 9 bases between them. Germline V gene lookup returns CDR1 MDHEN and CDR2 SYDVKM. CDR3 in DNA: TGTGCCAGCAGTTCCGTCCCGGATAATTCACCCCTCCACTTT. Its protein is CASSSVPDNSPLHF.

The V gene is TRBV7-9, the J gene TRBJ1-5; D gene unclear. Looked up from germline, CDR1 is SEHNR and CDR2 is FQNEAQ (reference sequence). V shed 1 base and J shed 7 bases, with 8 bases lying between them. This CDR3 has 13 amino acids. The CDR3 protein is CASSLGREQPQHF. CDR3 DNA: TGTGCCAGCAGCTTAGGGCGGGAGCAGCCCCAGCATTTT. Filled out from reference TRBV7-9 and TRBJ1-5, the complete variable domain reads DTGVSQNPRHKITKRGQNVTFRCDPISEHNRLYWYRQTLGQGPEFLTYFQNEAQLEKSRLLSDRFSAERPKGSFSTLEIQRTEQGDSAMYLCASSLGREQPQHFGDGTRLSIL.

This clonotype was observed a handful of times. A much bigger clone sits one base away, suggesting this may be a read error. The rearrangement links TRBV7-3 to TRBJ2-1, with 13 nucleotides matching TRBD2. With 5 bases clipped from V and 4 bases from J, the junction kept 2 bases outside the gene matches. CDR1 is SGHTA and CDR2 is FQGTGA in the germline V gene. The CDR3 sequence is 15 residues long. The CDR3 spells CASSALAGGYNEQFF. CDR3 nucleotide sequence: TGTGCCAGCAGCGCACTAGCGGGAGGGTACAATGAGCAGTTCTTC.

The chain recombines TRBV7-3 with TRBJ2-1, with TRBD2 matching 11 bases. The junction had 10 bases not matched to a gene; V was cut back by 3 bases and J by 6 bases. Looked up from germline, CDR1 is SGHTA and CDR2 is FQGTGA. CDR3 size: 17 residues. The CDR3 nucleotides are TGTGCCAGCAGCTTTTCCCCAACTAGCGGGAGTTCCAATGAGCAGTTCTTC. Translation: CASSFSPTSGSSNEQFF.

This clonotype was counted only a few times. This chain uses TRBV30 with TRBJ2-5; the D is unclear. CDR1 is GTSNPN, CDR2 SVGIG, per germline (reference sequence). V gave up 8 bases and J gave up 5 bases, with 15 bases separating them. The CDR3 sequence is 12 residues long. CDR3 DNA: TGTGCCCCCGGGCTGGGTCCCGAGACCCAGTACTTC. Protein product: CAPGLGPETQYF.

This clonotype was observed at least ten times. The chain links TRBV30 to TRBJ2-1; TRBD2 matches at 8 bases. Trimming cost V 3 bases and J 4 bases; bases outside gene matches: 5. The CDR3 is 14 residues long. In germline, CDR1 is GTSNPN, CDR2 SVGIG (reference sequence). As DNA, the CDR3 is TGTGCCTGGAGCAGCGGGAGAAGTTACAATGAGCAGTTCTTC. Residues: CAWSSGRSYNEQFF.

This clonotype was found a few times. The gene calls are TRBV10-3 and TRBJ1-2, with TRBD1 identical over 7 bases. After removal of 2 bases from V and 8 bases from J, the junction contained 8 bases not matched to a gene. Germline V CDR1 and CDR2: ENHRY, SYGVKD. The CDR3 runs to 14 residues. CDR3 sequence (DNA): TGTGCCATCAGTGAGCCCAACAGGGGAAGGGGCTACACCTTC. Its protein is CAISEPNRGRGYTF.

This clonotype has ten or more counts. V gene TRBV5-1 combines with J gene TRBJ2-3; D possibly matches TRBD1 or TRBD2 (6 bases each). The CDR3 runs to 14 residues. Per the germline V gene, CDR1 is SGHRS and CDR2 is YFSETQ. The ends were cut back, 5 bases at V and 0 bases at J, with 10 bases in the middle. In DNA form, the CDR3 reads TGCGCCAGCAGAGGGGGGCCCAGCACAGATACGCAGTATTTT. Encoded protein: CASRGGPSTDTQYF.

This rearrangement joins TRBV12-3 or TRBV12-4 to TRBJ2-7; a possible D gene is TRBD2 (5 bases). The CDR3 length is 15 residues. V dropped 6 bases and J dropped 5 bases, with 20 bases sitting between them. The CDR3 protein is CASSHPRLTRNEQYF. The CDR3 DNA reads as TGTGCCAGCAGCCACCCCCGCCTTACTAGAAACGAGCAGTACTTC.

This clonotype was counted at least ten times. CDR3 in amino acids: CASTIRTSGVNEQFF. CDR3 DNA sequence: TGTGCCAGCACCATACGGACTAGCGGCGTCAATGAGCAGTTCTTC. V and J are TRBV7-9 and TRBJ2-1; TRBD2 matches at 10 bases. This CDR3 contains 15 residues. Germline lookup yields CDR1 SEHNR and CDR2 FQNEAQ (reference sequence). V lost 7 bases to trimming and J lost 6 bases; unmatched junction nucleotides: 9.

This clonotype was picked up many times. The CDR3 DNA reads as TGTGCCAGCAGCTCCGGGTATGGCTACACCTTC. It encodes CASSSGYGYTF. This chain joins TRBV27 and TRBJ1-2, with no clear D. The V gene lost 6 bases and the J gene lost 5 bases, with 7 bases spanning the gap. There are 11 residues in the CDR3. Germline V gives CDR1 MNHEY, CDR2 SMNVEV (reference sequence).

The genes are TRBV24-1 and TRBJ2-3; D gene uncertain. The V and J ends lost 2 bases and 4 bases respectively, with 3 bases between them. Per germline, CDR1 KGHDR and CDR2 SFDVKD. CDR3 length equals 12 residues. CDR3 coding DNA: TGTGCCACCAGTGATTGGGCAGATACGCAGTATTTT. Protein product: CATSDWADTQYF.

The CDR3 coding sequence is TGTGCCAGCAGTCCCCAGACTTTGTACGAGCAGTACTTC. Translated: CASSPQTLYEQYF. V and J are TRBV27 and TRBJ2-7; D unclear. From germline, CDR1 is MNHEY and CDR2 SMNVEV (reference sequence). Deletions cut 5 bases from V and 4 bases from J, with 12 bases between. This CDR3 has 13 amino acids.

A few counts support this clonotype. This chain joins TRBV20-1 and TRBJ2-7; D perhaps matches TRBD1 (5 bases). The length of the CDR3 is 13 residues. Germline CDR1 reads DFQATT; CDR2 reads SNEGSKA (reference sequence). With 0 bases removed from V and 7 bases from J, the gap between germline ends came to 13 bases. CDR3 DNA: TGCAGTGCTAGAGAGGGGCCCACGTGGGAGCAGTACTTC. It encodes CSAREGPTWEQYF.

Here the CDR3 reads CASSWGEVDSPLHF. The DNA for the CDR3 is TGTGCCAGCTCCTGGGGCGAAGTGGATTCACCCCTCCACTTT. The chain has TRBV18 and TRBJ1-6; tentative D call: TRBD1 (5 bases). Germline V gene sequence: CDR1 KGHSH, CDR2 LQKENI. This CDR3 comprises 14 residues. With 6 bases removed from V and 8 bases from J, the gap between germline ends came to 14 bases.

The table lists this clonotype with many counts. This chain links TRBV12-3 or TRBV12-4 with TRBJ1-1; D gene uncertain. The CDR3 is 11 amino acids. The V end was cut by 8 bases, the J end by 3 bases, with 7 bases between. CDR3: CASLGYTEAFF. DNA of the CDR3: TGTGCCAGCTTAGGGTACACTGAAGCTTTCTTT.

This clonotype was recorded at least ten times. The V call is TRBV28, the J call TRBJ1-1; D ambiguous. The CDR3 length is 14 residues. V lost 5 bases and J 6 bases, leaving 16 bases between the germline ends. Germline-derived CDR1 and CDR2 are MDHEN and SYDVKM. The CDR3 loop reads CASSTPEPLAEAFF. DNA of the CDR3: TGTGCCAGCAGTACCCCAGAGCCTTTAGCTGAAGCTTTCTTT. Based on the CDR3 plus reference TRBV28 and TRBJ1-1, the full variable domain is DVKVTQSSRYLVKRTGEKVFLECVQDMDHENMFWYRQDPGLGLRLIYFSYDVKMKEKGDIPEGYSVSREKKERFSLILESASTNQTSMYLCASSTPEPLAEAFFGQGTRLTVV.

This chain links TRBV6-2 or TRBV6-3 with TRBJ2-2; D might be TRBD1 (6 bases). CDR3 length: 16 residues. Germline assignment: CDR1 MNHEY and CDR2 SVGEGT. V shed 5 bases and J shed 3 bases, with 16 bases lying between them. The DNA for the CDR3 is TGTGCCAGCAGTAAACTGGGGGCCCCAGACACCGGGGAGCTGTTTTTT. It specifies CASSKLGAPDTGELFF.